Sequencing of this T cell receptor (beta chain) was carried out in a study of blood T cell repertoires in COVID-19. The CDR3 totals 16 residues. Germline V gene lookup returns CDR1 MDHEN and CDR2 SYDVKM. V lost 5 bases to trimming and J lost 8 bases, with 23 bases between them. TCRdb keeps only in-frame clones here, not all; method: immunoSEQ multiplex PCR. The sample lists around 250,000 clones; approximately 88% were seen once. This chain connects TRBV28 to TRBJ2-3, with D possibly being TRBD1 (6 bases). Sequenced sample: peripheral blood. The receptor was isolated from an older woman with COVID-19, enrolled during active disease. For the CDR3, the DNA is TGTGCCAGCAGTCACCGGGACACTTGGAAGAAAGGTACGCAGTATTTT. Protein: CASSHRDTWKKGTQYF. Based on the CDR3 plus reference TRBV28 and TRBJ2-3, the full variable domain is DVKVTQSSRYLVKRTGEKVFLECVQDMDHENMFWYRQDPGLGLRLIYFSYDVKMKEKGDIPEGYSVSREKKERFSLILESASTNQTSMYLCASSHRDTWKKGTQYFGPGTRLTVL.